This T cell receptor (beta chain) was identified in a study of response to subunit inactivated influenza vaccine. The CDR3 sequence is 14 residues long. Per the germline V gene, CDR1 is SGHRS and CDR2 is YFSETQ. Between the trimmed V and J ends, which lost 4 bases and 4 bases, there was a span of 13 bases. MiXCR was run by TCRdb on the RT-PCR reads, yielding one entry per CDR3 protein. Of about 830,000 distinct CDR3 sequences in the sample, around 18% were seen once. This clonotype was observed many times. This specimen consisted of PBMCs from blood, obtained less than 6 days after vaccination. This clonotype was sampled from a man in his fifties or sixties who received an inactivated influenza vaccine. The V call is TRBV5-1, the J call TRBJ2-3; tentatively, D is TRBD1 (6 bases). Written as DNA, the CDR3 is TGCGCCAGCAGCCTGGAAAGGGGGTCAGATACGCAGTATTTT. It yields the protein CASSLERGSDTQYF.